This entry lists 9 T cell receptor beta chains sequenced from one sample in a study of blood T cells in healthy people across ages. The use of a sample-barcoded 5' primer and a J-beta primer mix characterized a second PCR of 7 to 11 cycles. TCRdb fed the 5' RACE reads into MiXCR, producing one record per CDR3 protein. This repertoire shows roughly 650,000 distinct CDR3 sequences, less than 40% found once; its top ten account for 15% to 17%. The sequenced sample consisted of blood. The receptors were gathered from an elderly woman in good health.

The rearrangement joins TRBV7-2 to TRBJ2-3, with D perhaps TRBD1 (6 bases). V was clipped by 0 bases and J by 2 bases, with 15 bases between them. The length of the CDR3 is 17 residues. Per the germline V gene, CDR1 is SGHTA and CDR2 is FQGNSA. CDR3 sequence: CASSLAGTGSNTDTQYF. The CDR3, as DNA: TGTGCCAGCAGCTTAGCAGGTACAGGGTCTAACACAGATACGCAGTATTTT.

About this clonotype: This likely reflects a read error, since a far larger clone is one base away. The J gene is TRBJ1-2, the V gene TRBV3-1; possible D gene TRBD1, 6 bases. V was cut by 4 bases and J by 3 bases, with 9 bases left in between. The length of the CDR3 is 13 residues. CDR1 and CDR2 from the germline V gene are LGHDT and YNNKEL (reference sequence). CDR3 protein: CASSLGQYYGYTF. CDR3 in DNA: TGTGCCAGCAGCCTCGGACAGTACTATGGCTACACCTTC.

V and J are TRBV7-9 and TRBJ2-7; TRBD1 might be the D (5 bases). The end of the DNA fits TRBJ2-5 better, so the J call may be wrong. Germline CDR1 SEHNR, CDR2 FQNEAQ (reference sequence). The CDR3 is made up of 14 amino acids. The CDR3 protein is CASSRSMQGETQYF. The CDR3 DNA sequence: TGTGCCAGCAGCCGATCTATGCAGGGAGAGACCCAGTACTTC.

This clonotype occurred many times. V and J are TRBV7-3 and TRBJ2-1; D gene uncertain. Germline V gives CDR1 SGHTA, CDR2 FQGTGA. This CDR3 spans 15 amino acids. V was clipped by 2 bases and J by 7 bases, with 15 bases between them. The CDR3 coding sequence is TGTGCCAGCAGCTTAGGTTCCTTAAAAATGAATGAGCAGTTCTTC. Protein: CASSLGSLKMNEQFF.

The chain uses TRBV7-3 and TRBJ1-2; TRBD1 matches at 7 bases. Trimming at V came to 4 bases and at J to 7 bases, leaving 9 bases not matched to a gene. CDR3 length equals 14 residues. Germline V gives CDR1 SGHTA, CDR2 FQGTGA. CDR3 DNA: TGTGCCAGCAGCTCAACAGGGGAATTAGGTGGCTACACCTTC. Residues: CASSSTGELGGYTF. Based on the CDR3 plus reference TRBV7-3 and TRBJ1-2, the full variable domain is GAGVSQTPSNKVTEKGKYVELRCDPISGHTALYWYRQSLGQGPEFLIYFQGTGAADDSGLPNDRFFAVRPEGSVSTLKIQRTERGDSAVYLCASSSTGELGGYTFGSGTRLTVV.

This clonotype has ten or more counts. This chain joins TRBV6-2 or TRBV6-3 and TRBJ2-7; 9 bases line up with TRBD1. This CDR3 has 15 residues. The germline V gene encodes CDR1 MNHEY and CDR2 SVGEGT. Trimming cost V 3 bases and J 6 bases; bases outside gene matches: 9. For the CDR3, the DNA is TGTGCCAGCAGTTATCCGGGACAGGGAATCTCCGAGCAGTACTTC. Translating it yields CASSYPGQGISEQYF.

Notes on this clonotype: One end of the junction varies from germline; a read error may be responsible. V usage is TRBV7-9 and J usage is TRBJ2-4, with TRBD1 matching 9 bases. There are 17 residues in the CDR3. Germline V lookup: CDR1 SEHNR, CDR2 FQNEAQ (reference sequence). CDR3 in amino acids: CASSSQGAGRTKSIQYF. CDR3 bases: TGTGCCAGCAGCTCACAGGGGGCGGGACGGACCAAAAGCATTCAGTACTTC. The whole variable domain, filled in from reference TRBV7-9 and TRBJ2-4, reads DTGVSQNPRHKITKRGQNVTFRCDPISEHNRLYWYRQTLGQGPEFLTYFQNEAQLEKSRLLSDRFSAERPKGSFSTLEIQRTEQGDSAMYLCASSSQGAGRTKSIQYFGAGTRLSVL.

This clonotype was seen repeatedly, ten times or more. This chain connects TRBV20-1 to TRBJ1-2, with D uncertain. V was clipped by 4 bases and J by 8 bases, with 17 bases between them. Germline V gene lookup returns CDR1 DFQATT and CDR2 SNEGSKA (reference sequence). CDR3 length: 13 amino acids. CDR3 nucleotides: TGCAGTGCTAAACCTCTCACGGGGTTCGGCTACACCTTC. Amino acid sequence: CSAKPLTGFGYTF.

The chain couples TRBV28 to TRBJ1-5; no reliable D call. The CDR3 length is 14 residues. Germline V gene lookup returns CDR1 MDHEN and CDR2 SYDVKM. V gave up 11 bases and J gave up 6 bases, with 20 bases separating them. CDR3 amino acids: CAVKGSPDPQPQHF. In DNA form, the CDR3 reads TGTGCCGTCAAGGGCTCCCCGGACCCTCAGCCCCAGCATTTT.